This is a list of T cell receptor beta chains from one sample in a study of shared clonotypes between healthy human individuals. This table comes from immunoSEQ multiplex PCR, and its TCRdb copy is limited to in-frame clones, with some not included. The table shows about 1.1 million clones, with approximately 78% occurring only once. Sequencing was carried out using memory CD4+ T cells from PBMCs. Source of these receptors: a man between 18 and 29 years old in good health. Some clones in this sample may be carry-over from other donors' samples. Each CDR3 is given with its conserved first and last residue. The D gene is left open where the match is weak. A clone size is listed for some rows: how often the clone was seen (once, few, many), or a class if it is expanded.

J	D	size	V	CDR3	DNA
TRBJ2-5	.	.	TRBV7-9	CASSATDTETQYF	TGTGCCAGCAGCGCGACAGATACCGAGACCCAGTACTTC
TRBJ2-3	.	few	TRBV19	CASSWGRGAADTQYF	TGTGCCAGTAGTTGGGGCAGGGGGGCCGCAGATACGCAGTATTTT
TRBJ2-5	TRBD1	.	TRBV2	CASRQGVGGETQYF	TGTGCCAGCAGACAGGGGGTGGGTGGAGAGACCCAGTACTTC
TRBJ2-2	TRBD2	.	TRBV7-3	CASSLAGGSGELFF	TGTGCCAGCAGCTTAGCGGGAGGGTCCGGGGAGCTGTTTTTT
TRBJ1-2	TRBD1	.	TRBV6-5	CASSSLNRGHGYTF	TGTGCCAGCAGTTCCCTCAACAGGGGGCACGGCTACACCTTC
TRBJ1-2	TRBD1	once	TRBV27	CASSRPPGAGGRDDYGYTF	TGTGCCAGCAGCCGACCTCCCGGAGCAGGGGGGAGGGACGACTATGGCTACACCTTC
TRBJ2-7	.	.	TRBV5-1	CASSPLGRLTYEQYF	TGCGCCAGCAGCCCCCTGGGAAGACTCACCTACGAGCAGTACTTC
TRBJ2-3	TRBD1	few	TRBV7-3	CASSLRQGVGDTQYF	TGTGCCAGCAGCTTAAGACAGGGTGTTGGAGATACGCAGTATTTT
TRBJ2-7	.	.	TRBV20-1	CSAWDSVEQYF	TGCAGTGCTTGGGACTCCGTAGAGCAGTACTTC
TRBJ2-1	TRBD2	.	TRBV5-1	CASSAGGNHNEQFF	TGCGCCAGCAGCGCCGGGGGGAACCACAATGAGCAGTTCTTC
TRBJ2-3	TRBD2	.	TRBV2	CASIPHRGLAPDTQYF	TGTGCCAGCATTCCTCACCGGGGACTAGCCCCGGATACGCAGTATTTT
TRBJ1-3	.	.	TRBV28	CASSWRGSGNTIYF	TGTGCCAGCAGTTGGAGGGGTTCAGGAAACACCATATATTTT
TRBJ1-1	.	.	TRBV6-5	CASSYSNPRNTEAFF	TGTGCCAGCAGTTACTCGAATCCACGGAACACTGAAGCTTTCTTT
TRBJ1-5	TRBD1	.	TRBV15	CATSREQGAWEPQHF	TGTGCCACCAGCAGAGAACAGGGGGCCTGGGAGCCCCAGCATTTT
TRBJ2-2	.	.	TRBV29-1	CSVSLTGTSRVGELFF	TGCAGCGTCAGTCTAACAGGGACCTCTAGGGTCGGGGAGCTGTTTTTT
TRBJ2-7	TRBD2	.	TRBV28	CATVTPGGSYEQYF	TGTGCCACCGTCACCCCGGGAGGCTCCTACGAGCAGTACTTC
TRBJ2-7	.	.	TRBV5-6	CASSWGQGSSYEQYF	TGTGCCAGCAGCTGGGGTCAGGGGTCCTCCTACGAGCAGTACTTC
TRBJ2-1	TRBD1	many	TRBV30	CASDRITYNEQFF	TGTGCCTCGGACAGGATAACCTACAATGAGCAGTTCTTC
TRBJ2-1	TRBD2	.	TRBV11-3	CASSPGLAGGPGNEQFF	TGTGCCAGCAGCCCTGGACTAGCGGGAGGGCCAGGGAATGAGCAGTTCTTC
TRBJ2-5	.	.	TRBV5-8	CASSGSNF	TGTGCCAGCAGCGGATCGAACTTC
TRBJ1-1	.	.	TRBV11-3	CASSLEGSDTEAFF	TGTGCCAGCAGCTTAGAGGGGTCGGACACTGAAGCTTTCTTT
TRBJ2-4	.	.	TRBV5-1	CASSANMLAKNIQYF	TGCGCCAGCAGCGCAAATATGCTAGCCAAAAACATTCAGTACTTC
TRBJ2-7	.	.	TRBV5-6	CASSPTLPSYEQYF	TGTGCCAGCTCACCGACTCTACCCTCCTACGAGCAGTACTTC
TRBJ2-6	TRBD2	.	TRBV28	CASSLYGGLAGVFSGANVLTF	TGTGCCAGCAGTTTATATGGGGGACTAGCGGGAGTTTTCTCTGGGGCCAACGTCCTGACTTTC
TRBJ1-1	.	.	TRBV18	CASSSTVIRTEAFF	TGTGCCAGCTCATCAACAGTTATTAGGACTGAAGCTTTCTTT
TRBJ1-2	TRBD1	.	TRBV19	CASSPQTGSGGYTF	TGTGCCAGTAGTCCCCAGACAGGGTCAGGCGGCTACACCTTC
TRBJ1-2	.	.	TRBV30	CAWNQYYGYTF	TGTGCCTGGAATCAGTACTATGGCTACACCTTC
TRBJ2-7	TRBD2	once	TRBV10-2	CASSGERERSEQYF	TGCGCCAGCAGTGGGGAGCGGGAGCGGAGCGAGCAGTACTTC
TRBJ2-3	TRBD2	.	TRBV5-1	CASRGLAGGPVSDTQYF	TGCGCCAGTAGGGGGCTAGCGGGAGGGCCTGTCTCAGATACGCAGTATTTT
TRBJ2-7	.	.	TRBV28	CASSPPRAEQYF	TGTGCCAGCAGTCCACCACGGGCGGAACAGTACTTC
TRBJ2-1	.	.	TRBV5-1	CASSLGVASEQFF	TGCGCCAGCAGCTTGGGGGTAGCGAGTGAGCAGTTCTTC
TRBJ2-1	.	.	TRBV6-5	CASSRDPRYNEQFF	TGTGCCAGCAGCAGGGACCCCAGATACAATGAGCAGTTCTTC
TRBJ1-2	.	.	TRBV28	CASSRGGTYGYTF	TGTGCCAGCAGCCGGGGGGGGACCTATGGCTACACCTTC
TRBJ1-1	.	.	TRBV7-9	CASSTSGWPPTSFF	TGTGCCAGCAGCACATCCGGTTGGCCTCCAACCTCCTTCTTT
TRBJ1-2	.	.	TRBV4-3	CASSQGGGSFYGYTF	TGCGCCAGCAGCCAAGGGGGGGGGAGCTTCTATGGCTACACCTTC
TRBJ2-1	TRBD2	.	TRBV28	CASRDLAGGREQFF	TGTGCCAGCAGGGATCTAGCGGGAGGCCGTGAGCAGTTCTTC
TRBJ2-6	.	.	TRBV18	CASSERGSSGANVLTF	TGTGCCAGCTCAGAAAGGGGGAGCTCTGGGGCCAACGTCCTGACTTTC
TRBJ2-7	.	.	TRBV29-1	CSVVSEVEQYF	TGCAGCGTTGTCTCGGAGGTTGAGCAGTACTTC
TRBJ2-3	.	.	TRBV5-1	CASSTGGGPSTDTQYF	TGCGCCAGCAGCACGGGTGGGGGGCCTAGCACAGATACGCAGTATTTT
TRBJ1-1	.	.	TRBV10-3	CAIRARVNTEAFF	TGTGCCATCAGGGCCAGGGTAAACACTGAAGCTTTCTTT
TRBJ2-5	TRBD1	.	TRBV6-6	CASSDPGQGRETQYF	TGTGCCAGCAGTGACCCGGGACAGGGCAGAGAGACCCAGTACTTC
TRBJ2-5	TRBD1	.	TRBV5-1	CASSLVPTGGGETQYF	TGCGCCAGCAGCTTGGTTCCGACAGGGGGCGGAGAGACCCAGTACTTC
TRBJ1-1	TRBD1	.	TRBV29-1	CSATRGLNTEAFF	TGCAGCGCCACTAGGGGGCTGAACACTGAAGCTTTCTTT
TRBJ1-1	TRBD1	.	TRBV5-1	CASSIGTGVGEAFF	TGCGCCAGCAGCATAGGGACAGGGGTTGGTGAAGCTTTCTTT
TRBJ2-2	.	many	TRBV5-8	CASNRDPGELFF	TGTGCCAGCAACAGAGACCCCGGGGAGCTGTTTTTT